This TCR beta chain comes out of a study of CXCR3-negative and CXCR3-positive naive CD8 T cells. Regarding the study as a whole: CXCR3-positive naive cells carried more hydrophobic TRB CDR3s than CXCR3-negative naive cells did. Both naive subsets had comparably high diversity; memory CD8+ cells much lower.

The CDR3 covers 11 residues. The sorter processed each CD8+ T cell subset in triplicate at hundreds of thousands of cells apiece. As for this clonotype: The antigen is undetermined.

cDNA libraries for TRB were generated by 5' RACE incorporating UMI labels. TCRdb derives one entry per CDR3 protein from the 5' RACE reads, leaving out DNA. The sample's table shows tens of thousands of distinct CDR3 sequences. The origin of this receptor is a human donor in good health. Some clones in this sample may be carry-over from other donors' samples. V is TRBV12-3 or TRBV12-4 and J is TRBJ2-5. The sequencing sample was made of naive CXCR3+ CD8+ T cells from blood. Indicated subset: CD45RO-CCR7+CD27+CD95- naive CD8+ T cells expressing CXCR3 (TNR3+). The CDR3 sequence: CASSFGQTQYF.